This T cell receptor (beta chain) was sequenced in a study of T cells after yellow fever vaccination. Across the whole study: The authors prepared low-cell-number fractions using SMART-Seq v4 Ultra Low Input. Regarding the study as a whole: Most clones from primary vaccination were detected again post-booster (roughly 96% CD4, 88% CD8). Weaker in magnitude, the secondary response showed a faster peak on day 5 versus 15.

The germline V gene encodes CDR1 DFQATT and CDR2 SNEGSKA (reference sequence). CDR3 length: 16 residues. Trimming cost V 6 bases and J 4 bases; bases outside gene matches: 11. With respect to this clonotype: Its antigen is still unknown.

They built TCR cDNA with 5'RACE template switching, a step that put in a universal primer site and UMIs. TCRdb called the 5' RACE reads again in MiXCR, with one record for every CDR3 protein. This sample has hundreds of thousands of distinct CDR3 sequences, with roughly 12% found just once. The TCR comes from a man aged 25 to 40 who received the YFV17D yellow fever vaccine. The chain uses TRBV20-1 and TRBJ2-3, with 12 bases aligning to TRBD2. The sequencing here drew on PBMCs, taken on the day of the yellow fever booster vaccination. CDR3 region: CSASLTSGSSPDTQYF. Written as DNA, the CDR3 is TGCAGTGCCTCCTTGACTAGCGGGAGCTCCCCAGATACGCAGTATTTT.